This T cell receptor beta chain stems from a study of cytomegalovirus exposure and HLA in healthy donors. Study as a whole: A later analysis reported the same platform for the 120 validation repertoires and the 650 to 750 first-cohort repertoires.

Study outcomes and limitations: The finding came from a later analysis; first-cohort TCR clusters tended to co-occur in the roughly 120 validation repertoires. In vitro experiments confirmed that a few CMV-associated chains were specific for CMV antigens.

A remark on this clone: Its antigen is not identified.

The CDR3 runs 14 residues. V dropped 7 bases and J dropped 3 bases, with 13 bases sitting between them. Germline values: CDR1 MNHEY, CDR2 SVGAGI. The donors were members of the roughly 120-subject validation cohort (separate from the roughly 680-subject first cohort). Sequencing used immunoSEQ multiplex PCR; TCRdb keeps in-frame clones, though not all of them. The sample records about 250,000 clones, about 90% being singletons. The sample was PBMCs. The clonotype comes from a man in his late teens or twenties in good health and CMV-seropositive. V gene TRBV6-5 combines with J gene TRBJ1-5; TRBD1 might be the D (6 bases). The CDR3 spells CASNPGGPNQPQHF. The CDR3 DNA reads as TGTGCCAGCAATCCCGGGGGCCCCAATCAGCCCCAGCATTTT.